These 30 T cell receptor beta chains came from one sample sequenced in a study of T cell responses to AZD1222 COVID-19 vaccine. This table comes from immunoSEQ multiplex PCR, and its TCRdb copy is limited to in-frame clones, with some not included. The top ten hold about 1.3% of the sample, which has roughly 150,000 clones, around nine tenths seen once. The specimen was peripheral blood, collected on day 0 of AZD1222 vaccination. The origin of the receptors is an adult in good health.

The V and J genes are TRBV2 and TRBJ1-1, with a possible D match to TRBD1 (6 bases). CDR1 SNHLY and CDR2 FYNNEI come from the germline V gene. The CDR3 covers 13 residues. The V gene lost 2 bases and the J gene lost 5 bases, with 9 bases spanning the gap. The CDR3 protein is CASSEQGITEAFF. DNA for the CDR3: TGTGCCAGCAGTGAACAGGGGATAACTGAAGCTTTCTTT.

This chain connects TRBV28 to TRBJ2-3; 7 nucleotides line up with TRBD2. Trimming removed 7 bases from V and 1 base from J; junction bases left unmatched: 2. The CDR3 consists of 13 residues. Per germline, CDR1 MDHEN and CDR2 SYDVKM. This CDR3 is CASNGGGTDTQYF. The CDR3 nucleotides read TGTGCCAGCAATGGGGGGGGCACAGATACGCAGTATTTT. The variable domain in full, with the rest retrieved from reference TRBV28 and TRBJ2-3, is DVKVTQSSRYLVKRTGEKVFLECVQDMDHENMFWYRQDPGLGLRLIYFSYDVKMKEKGDIPEGYSVSREKKERFSLILESASTNQTSMYLCASNGGGTDTQYFGPGTRLTVL.

This chain connects TRBV9 to TRBJ1-4; 7 bases agree with TRBD1. Trimming took 3 bases from V and 8 from J; bases not matched to a gene: 10. The CDR3 consists of 15 residues. The germline V gene encodes CDR1 SGDLS and CDR2 YYNGEE. The CDR3 region is CASSEGAGLREKLFF. The CDR3 DNA follows: TGTGCCAGCAGCGAGGGGGCAGGCCTTCGGGAAAAACTGTTTTTT.

The chain recombines TRBV9 with TRBJ1-2, with TRBD1 as a possible D gene (5 bases). Germline V CDR1 and CDR2: SGDLS, YYNGEE. V was clipped by 2 bases and J by 2 bases, with 10 bases between them. This CDR3 is 14 amino acids long. The CDR3 DNA is TGTGCCAGCAGCGTGACCGGGGGAAACTATGGCTACACCTTC. Translation: CASSVTGGNYGYTF.

V gene TRBV9 combines with J gene TRBJ1-1, with TRBD1 matching 7 bases. Germline trimming cut 3 bases from V and 4 bases from J; bases unmatched to any gene: 9. From germline, CDR1 is SGDLS and CDR2 YYNGEE. The CDR3 is 15 residues long. The CDR3 DNA reads TGTGCCAGCAGCGGCGGCAGACAGGGTGCCACTGAAGCTTTCTTT. Protein: CASSGGRQGATEAFF.

CDR3 in amino acids: CASSPRTAGNNEQYF. CDR3 sequence (DNA): TGTGCCAGCAGCCCCCGGACCGCGGGCAACAACGAGCAGTACTTC. The rearrangement links TRBV11-3 to TRBJ2-7, with D possibly being TRBD2 (5 bases). The CDR3 spans 15 residues. Germline-derived CDR1 and CDR2 are SGHNT and YENEEA. Trimming left V 5 bases short and J 5 bases short, with 19 bases between.

The V call is TRBV7-9, the J call TRBJ1-3; D perhaps matches TRBD1 (5 bases). The V end was cut by 5 bases, the J end by 2 bases, with 13 bases between. The CDR3 has 15 amino acids. Germline-derived CDR1 and CDR2 are SEHNR and FQNEAQ (reference sequence). CDR3 loop: CASSPGTGAGNTIYF. DNA of the CDR3: TGTGCCAGCAGCCCTGGGACCGGGGCTGGAAACACCATATATTTT. The whole variable domain, remainder taken from reference TRBV7-9 and TRBJ1-3, is DTGVSQNPRHKITKRGQNVTFRCDPISEHNRLYWYRQTLGQGPEFLTYFQNEAQLEKSRLLSDRFSAERPKGSFSTLEIQRTEQGDSAMYLCASSPGTGAGNTIYFGEGSWLTVV.

Comment on this clone: The junction shows a germline mismatch at one end, possibly a read error. The genes are TRBV7-3 and TRBJ2-2, with D unclear. CDR3 length: 17 amino acids. Germline loops: CDR1 SGHTA, CDR2 FQGTGA. For the CDR3, the DNA is TGTGCCAGCAGCCTAACCGCTGGACCCCCCCGGCCCGGGGAGCTGTTTTTT. Translated, it gives CASSLTAGPPRPGELFF.

The chain uses TRBV28 and TRBJ2-7; D unclear. Germline V gives CDR1 MDHEN, CDR2 SYDVKM. V shed 8 bases and J shed 0 bases, with 11 bases lying between them. There are 13 residues in the CDR3. In DNA, the CDR3 is TGTGCCAGCGGGGAAGGTACCTCCTACGAGCAGTACTTC. Translated, it gives CASGEGTSYEQYF.

This clone was counted a single time. The chain joins TRBV6-5 to TRBJ1-5; no definite D call. The CDR3 length is 13 residues. V was cut by 5 bases and J by 2 bases, with 7 bases left in between. Germline V CDR1 and CDR2: MNHEY, SVGAGI. CDR3 sequence (DNA): TGTGCCAGCAGTATCCGGGGCAATCAGCCCCAGCATTTT. This gives the protein CASSIRGNQPQHF.

The chain couples TRBV7-2 to TRBJ2-7, with TRBD2 as a possible D gene (6 bases). The germline gives CDR1 SGHTA, CDR2 FQGNSA. V was clipped by 4 bases and J by 3 bases, with 13 bases between them. The CDR3 has 14 amino acids. CDR3 amino acids: CASSSGLILYEQYF. CDR3 DNA: TGTGCCAGCAGCTCGGGACTGATTCTCTACGAGCAGTACTTC.

The CDR3 region has the DNA TGTGCCAGCAGCTCGACCCCGGACAGGGCTAACTATGGCTACACCTTC. Protein: CASSSTPDRANYGYTF. The gene calls are TRBV7-9 and TRBJ1-2; the match to TRBD1 covers 8 bases. Germline CDR1 and CDR2: SEHNR and FQNEAQ (reference sequence). There are 16 residues in the CDR3. V gave up 4 bases and J gave up 0 bases; unmatched junction bases: 7. Variable domain in full (rest from reference TRBV7-9 and TRBJ1-2): DTGVSQNPRHKITKRGQNVTFRCDPISEHNRLYWYRQTLGQGPEFLTYFQNEAQLEKSRLLSDRFSAERPKGSFSTLEIQRTEQGDSAMYLCASSSTPDRANYGYTFGSGTRLTVV.

The gene calls are TRBV27 and TRBJ1-4, with TRBD1 matching over 7 bases. Germline V lookup: CDR1 MNHEY, CDR2 SMNVEV (reference sequence). This CDR3 contains 15 residues. J was trimmed by 3 bases and V by 1 base; bases with no gene match: 2. Here the CDR3 DNA reads TGTGCCAGCAGTTTATTGCAGGGGGCTAATGAAAAACTGTTTTTT. Protein sequence: CASSLLQGANEKLFF.

The chain is built from TRBV4-1 and TRBJ1-5; D ambiguous. Trimming took off 0 bases at V and 4 bases at J, with 10 bases between the two ends. The CDR3 covers 15 residues. Germline loops: CDR1 MGHRA, CDR2 YSYEKL. The CDR3 loop reads CASSQDGVGNQPQHF. The DNA of the CDR3 is TGCGCCAGCAGCCAAGATGGTGTAGGGAATCAGCCCCAGCATTTT.

This chain uses TRBV27 with TRBJ2-3, with TRBD1 matching over 10 bases. The CDR3 has 18 residues. J lost 0 bases, V lost 5 bases, and 11 bases had no gene match. CDR1 MNHEY and CDR2 SMNVEV come from the germline V gene (reference sequence). The CDR3, as DNA: TGTGCCAGCAGTATTGGACAGGGGGAGTCCACTAGCACAGATACGCAGTATTTT. This encodes CASSIGQGESTSTDTQYF.

V and J are TRBV21-1 and TRBJ2-2; TRBD1 was called by the table and not checked on the DNA. TRBV21-1 constitutes a pseudogene. The CDR3 length is 17 residues. The CDR3 loop reads CARRFIPGGVYPGELFF. The CDR3 DNA sequence: TGTGCCAGGAGGTTCATACCAGGGGGCGTGTACCCCGGGGAGCTGTTTTTT.

The chain employs TRBV9 and TRBJ2-3; TRBD2 is a possible D gene (6 bases). V was shortened by 0 bases and J by 4 bases, with 12 bases between the two germline ends. This CDR3 comprises 15 residues. Germline V CDR1 and CDR2: SGDLS, YYNGEE. The CDR3 nucleotides read TGTGCCAGCAGCGTAGAGGGCGGGACGGCAGATACGCAGTATTTT. Translating it yields CASSVEGGTADTQYF.

The chain couples TRBV18 to TRBJ1-1, with a tentative D call TRBD1 (5 bases). The V gene's germline CDR1 is KGHSH and CDR2 LQKENI. The CDR3 is 14 amino acids. V was clipped by 6 bases and J by 6 bases, with 17 bases between them. The CDR3 reads CASSRAFRDAEAFF. The CDR3 nucleotides are TGTGCCAGCTCTCGGGCGTTCAGGGACGCTGAAGCTTTCTTT. Supplemented by reference TRBV18 and TRBJ1-1, the full variable domain reads NAGVMQNPRHLVRRRGQEARLRCSPMKGHSHVYWYRQLPEEGLKFMVYLQKENIIDESGMPKERFSAEFPKEGPSILRIQQVVRGDSAAYFCASSRAFRDAEAFFGQGTRLTVV.

V is TRBV6-6 and J is TRBJ2-7; D remains unclear. The CDR3 sequence is 16 residues long. Trimming cost V 0 bases and J 0 bases, with 12 bases left between them. Germline assignment: CDR1 MNHNY and CDR2 SVGAGI (reference sequence). The CDR3 DNA reads as TGTGCCAGCAGTTACTCTTGGCAAAGAAACTCCTACGAGCAGTACTTC. Amino acids: CASSYSWQRNSYEQYF.

The chain is built from TRBV6-5 and TRBJ2-2, with 8 bases matching TRBD1. Unmatched junction bases numbered 3, after V lost 0 bases and J lost 3 bases. The CDR3 is 16 amino acids. The V gene's germline CDR1 is MNHEY and CDR2 SVGAGI. The CDR3 loop is CASSYSYRGDTGELFF. The CDR3 coding sequence is TGTGCCAGCAGTTACTCGTACAGGGGGGACACCGGGGAGCTGTTTTTT.

The chain is built from TRBV24-1 and TRBJ2-7, with D unclear. The V end was cut by 0 bases, the J end by 7 bases, with 6 bases between. Germline loops: CDR1 KGHDR, CDR2 SFDVKD. The CDR3 is 12 residues long. The CDR3 DNA sequence: TGTGCCACCAGTGATTTGGTGGGGGAGCAGTACTTC. Amino acid sequence: CATSDLVGEQYF.

The rearrangement uses TRBV5-1 and TRBJ2-5; TRBD1 agrees at 8 bases. The CDR3 has 17 amino acids. The trim removed 4 bases at V and 4 bases at J, leaving 15 bases unmatched. Germline values: CDR1 SGHRS, CDR2 YFSETQ. The CDR3 reads CASSPSSVLRGRETQYF. Here the CDR3 DNA reads TGCGCCAGCAGCCCCTCATCCGTTCTCAGGGGGCGAGAGACCCAGTACTTC. The variable domain in full, completed from reference TRBV5-1 and TRBJ2-5, reads KAGVTQTPRYLIKTRGQQVTLSCSPISGHRSVSWYQQTPGQGLQFLFEYFSETQRNKGNFPGRFSGRQFSNSRSEMNVSTLELGDSALYLCASSPSSVLRGRETQYFGPGTRLLVL.

The chain recombines TRBV7-9 with TRBJ2-5; TRBD2 matches 10 bases. This CDR3 is 16 amino acids long. Germline CDR1 is SEHNR and CDR2 is FQNEAQ (reference sequence). The ends lost 2 bases at V and 0 bases at J; junction bases unmatched: 3. The CDR3 protein is CASSLSGRAYQETQYF. CDR3 DNA sequence: TGTGCCAGCAGCTTAAGCGGGAGGGCCTACCAAGAGACCCAGTACTTC. Full variable domain (remainder filled in from reference TRBV7-9 and TRBJ2-5): DTGVSQNPRHKITKRGQNVTFRCDPISEHNRLYWYRQTLGQGPEFLTYFQNEAQLEKSRLLSDRFSAERPKGSFSTLEIQRTEQGDSAMYLCASSLSGRAYQETQYFGPGTRLLVL.

DNA of the CDR3: TGTGCCAGTAGCGACGGACTAGATGACAGAGATGAGCAGTTCTTC. Translating it yields CASSDGLDDRDEQFF. The chain combines TRBV19 with TRBJ2-1; the match to TRBD2 covers 7 bases. From germline, CDR1 is LNHDA and CDR2 SQIVND (reference sequence). Trimming removed 6 bases from V and 8 bases from J; junction bases left unmatched: 13. CDR3 length equals 15 residues.

The rearrangement joins TRBV7-2 to TRBJ2-1; 9 nucleotides match TRBD2. Per the germline V gene, CDR1 is SGHTA and CDR2 is FQGNSA. This CDR3 contains 17 residues. The J segment lost 8 bases and the V segment lost 2 bases, leaving 13 bases of the junction unmatched. The CDR3 DNA sequence: TGTGCCAGCAGCTTAAATCCACCCCTAGCGGGACTGGATGAGCAGTTCTTC. This encodes CASSLNPPLAGLDEQFF.

The rearrangement uses TRBV29-1 and TRBJ2-2, with D perhaps TRBD2 (5 bases). V was trimmed by 2 bases and J by 1 base, leaving 11 bases between them. This CDR3 spans 15 amino acids. Germline V gene data show CDR1 as SQVTM and CDR2 as ANQGSEA. The DNA for the CDR3 is TGCAGCGTTGAAAGCGGTCTACAGAACACCGGGGAGCTGTTTTTT. This encodes CSVESGLQNTGELFF.

The CDR3 DNA sequence: TGTGCCAGCAGCCAGCCCGGGGGTATTGAAAAACTGTTTTTT. This gives the protein CASSQPGGIEKLFF. The gene calls are TRBV11-2 and TRBJ1-4; D possibly corresponds to TRBD1 (5 bases). Germline CDR1 and CDR2: SGHAT and FQNNGV. V was cut by 5 bases and J by 7 bases, with 14 bases left in between. CDR3 length: 14 residues.

This chain links TRBV6-5 with TRBJ2-1, with D hard to call. This CDR3 has 13 amino acids. The V gene lost 8 bases and the J gene lost 7 bases, with 15 bases spanning the gap. Germline V gene sequence: CDR1 MNHEY, CDR2 SVGAGI. This CDR3 reads CASVKPGGNEQFF. CDR3 coding DNA: TGTGCCAGCGTCAAACCGGGTGGAAATGAGCAGTTCTTC.

The chain is built from TRBV9 and TRBJ1-1; the D is unclear. The CDR3 covers 15 residues. CDR1 SGDLS and CDR2 YYNGEE come from the germline V gene. The V end was cut by 2 bases, the J end by 4 bases, with 15 bases between. The CDR3 DNA is TGTGCCAGCAGCGTCCGGAGCTCGCCCAGCACTGAAGCTTTCTTT. This sequence encodes CASSVRSSPSTEAFF.

The chain couples TRBV2 to TRBJ2-3, with 10 bases that match TRBD2. V shed 6 bases and J 3 bases; nucleotides not matched to a gene: 6. Germline V lookup: CDR1 SNHLY, CDR2 FYNNEI. CDR3 size: 15 residues. CDR3 DNA: TGTGCCAGCAGGGGGGGACTAGCGTTGACAGATACGCAGTATTTT. Translated: CASRGGLALTDTQYF.